These 20 T cell receptor beta chains were sequenced from one sample in a study of human T cells and chemical hapten exposure (dated by TCRdb to 2020 to 2023). This specimen's time point label, interpreted: patch test 2, 6 weeks after DPC sensitization. The treatment or condition label, as the study defines it: therapeutic diphenylcyclopropenone sensitization with weekly scalp DPC. The library was made by RACE. Data came from a NextSeq 500. Clones were called with MiXCR by TCRdb after fastp trimmed the public reads at Q25, and only in-frame beta chains were retained. Identical CDR3 protein sequences are pooled into one entry, listed with their most common genes and DNA. The sample yields some 350,000 distinct CDR3 sequences; around 6% were counted once. Of the sample, about 5.4% is held by the ten largest clones. The material was whole blood, obtained in connection with sensitization to the hapten diphenylcyclopropenone (DPC). These receptors were collected from a woman between 18 and 30 years old with alopecia areata. Some clones in this sample may be carry-over from other donors' samples.

This clonotype was counted only a few times. The rearrangement joins TRBV6-5 to TRBJ1-2; D unresolved. The V and J ends lost 2 bases and 0 bases respectively, with 13 bases between them. The length of the CDR3 is 16 residues. The V gene's germline CDR1 is MNHEY and CDR2 SVGAGI. Written as DNA, the CDR3 is TGTGCCAGCAGTTACAGTTCAGCAGTCGCTAACTATGGCTACACCTTC. This sequence encodes CASSYSSAVANYGYTF.

This clonotype was seen a handful of times. The chain carries TRBV5-1 and TRBJ1-5; D unclear. Germline-derived CDR1 and CDR2 are SGHRS and YFSETQ. Trimming took 0 bases from V and 2 from J, leaving 9 bases between them. The CDR3 totals 15 residues. As DNA, the CDR3 is TGCGCCAGCAGCTTGGATGGGCAGCGCAATCAGCCCCAGCATTTT. Translated, it gives CASSLDGQRNQPQHF.

This clonotype was seen only a few times. The chain uses TRBV20-1 and TRBJ2-3; a possible D gene is TRBD1 (5 bases). V lost 4 bases and J lost 2, with 16 bases in between. Per germline, CDR1 DFQATT and CDR2 SNEGSKA (reference sequence). The CDR3 runs 15 residues. DNA of the CDR3: TGCAGTGCTATATACGACAGCCTATACACAGATACGCAGTATTTT. Translating it yields CSAIYDSLYTDTQYF.

This clonotype has just a few counts. The chain has TRBV7-9 and TRBJ2-7; D gene ambiguous. The germline V gene has CDR1 SEHNR and CDR2 FQNEAQ (reference sequence). The V gene lost 1 base and the J gene lost 5 bases, with 15 bases spanning the gap. The CDR3 totals 15 residues. The CDR3 region has the DNA TGTGCCAGCAGCTTAGGTCGGGCCTCAAACGACGAGCAGTACTTC. Translation gives CASSLGRASNDEQYF.

This clonotype was picked up a small number of times. The rearrangement links TRBV28 to TRBJ2-5, with 8 bases fitting TRBD2. The CDR3 contains 14 residues. J was trimmed by 7 bases and V by 6 bases; bases with no gene match: 10. CDR1 and CDR2 (germline): MDHEN, SYDVKM. The CDR3 sequence is CASRERGLGGTQYF. DNA for the CDR3: TGTGCCAGCAGGGAGCGGGGACTAGGAGGGACCCAGTACTTC. The full variable domain, its missing parts supplied by reference TRBV28 and TRBJ2-5, is DVKVTQSSRYLVKRTGEKVFLECVQDMDHENMFWYRQDPGLGLRLIYFSYDVKMKEKGDIPEGYSVSREKKERFSLILESASTNQTSMYLCASRERGLGGTQYFGPGTRLLVL.

This clonotype was recorded a few times. The CDR3 DNA sequence: TGTGCCAGCAGTTTAGCGGGACAAACAGCTTTCTTT. Translated, it gives CASSLAGQTAFF. This chain connects TRBV12-3 or TRBV12-4 to TRBJ1-1; maybe TRBD1 (6 bases). Trimming removed 0 bases at V and 10 bases at J, with 9 bases between. This CDR3 has 12 amino acids.

This clonotype occurred a few times. The V and J genes are TRBV7-3 and TRBJ2-3; D gene uncertain. Per germline, CDR1 SGHTA and CDR2 FQGTGA. The CDR3 runs to 15 residues. Trimming stripped 0 bases from V and 4 bases from J, with 11 bases between. The CDR3 loop is CASSLTAVQADTQYF. CDR3 coding DNA: TGTGCCAGCAGCTTAACCGCGGTCCAGGCAGATACGCAGTATTTT.

This clonotype was seen a few times. The chain carries TRBV20-1 and TRBJ1-1, with 9 bases lining up with TRBD1. V lost 3 bases to trimming and J lost 4 bases; unmatched junction nucleotides: 3. The CDR3 is 13 residues long. Germline CDR1 and CDR2: DFQATT and SNEGSKA (reference sequence). CDR3 DNA sequence: TGCAGTGCTAGTGAGACAGGGGGCACTGAAGCTTTCTTT. It specifies CSASETGGTEAFF.

This clonotype was observed a handful of times. Here the CDR3 DNA reads TGTGCCAGCAGCTTAGGGGGACAACTTAATGAAAAACTGTTTTTT. This sequence encodes CASSLGGQLNEKLFF. The chain has TRBV13 and TRBJ1-4, with D perhaps matching TRBD1 (6 bases). The CDR3 length is 15 residues. Germline lookup yields CDR1 PRHDT and CDR2 FYEKMQ (reference sequence). V dropped 0 bases and J dropped 4 bases, with 9 bases sitting between them. The variable domain in full, with the rest retrieved from reference TRBV13 and TRBJ1-4, is AAGVIQSPRHLIKEKRETATLKCYPIPRHDTVYWYQQGPGQDPQFLISFYEKMQSDKGSIPDRFSAQQFSDYHSELNMSSLELGDSALYFCASSLGGQLNEKLFFGSGTQLSVL.

This clonotype was counted ten times or more. The V and J genes are TRBV6-2 or TRBV6-3 and TRBJ1-5; no definite D call. CDR1 MNHEY and CDR2 SVGEGT come from the germline V gene. V lost 6 bases and J 0 bases, leaving 21 bases between the germline ends. This CDR3 has 18 amino acids. For the CDR3, the DNA is TGTGCCAGCAGCAGTAAGGACCGACTCCGTTATAGCAATCAGCCCCAGCATTTT. Translation: CASSSKDRLRYSNQPQHF.

In this sample, this clonotype turned up many times. The V call is TRBV10-3, the J call TRBJ1-2, with D unclear. Between the trimmed V and J ends, which lost 7 bases and 5 bases, there was a span of 11 bases. The CDR3 is 12 residues long. The V gene's germline CDR1 is ENHRY and CDR2 SYGVKD. CDR3: CAIKKVGYGYTF. CDR3 bases: TGTGCCATCAAAAAGGTCGGATATGGCTACACCTTC.

This clonotype was observed a few times. The genes are TRBV5-1 and TRBJ1-1, with 11 bases that match TRBD1. This CDR3 is built from 17 residues. V dropped 0 bases and J dropped 1; count of bases not matched to a gene: 5. Germline V gene lookup returns CDR1 SGHRS and CDR2 YFSETQ. DNA for the CDR3: TGCGCCAGCAGCTTGGATGGACAGGGGGCCGGGAACACTGAAGCTTTCTTT. Translating gives CASSLDGQGAGNTEAFF.

This clonotype was picked up a small number of times. The chain is built from TRBV9 and TRBJ2-2; TRBD1 matches 9 bases. The CDR3 is 16 amino acids. Trimming at V came to 4 bases and at J to 0 bases, leaving 4 bases not matched to a gene. Germline CDR1 and CDR2: SGDLS and YYNGEE. The DNA of the CDR3 is TGTGCCAGCAGCCCGCGGACAGGGGCGAACACCGGGGAGCTGTTTTTT. Protein: CASSPRTGANTGELFF.

The chain is built from TRBV5-1 and TRBJ2-2, with 10 nucleotides matching TRBD1. V gave up 6 bases and J gave up 6 bases; unmatched junction bases: 8. Germline V gene data show CDR1 as SGHRS and CDR2 as YFSETQ. The CDR3 consists of 15 residues. The CDR3 DNA sequence: TGCGCCAGCACCCCCGGGACAGGGGCCGCCGGGGAGCTGTTTTTT. It codes for CASTPGTGAAGELFF.

This clonotype was counted between two and nine times. This sequence joins TRBV12-3 or TRBV12-4 and TRBJ2-7, with a weak D call TRBD1 (6 bases). The V end was cut by 7 bases, the J end by 4 bases, with 23 bases between. This CDR3 comprises 16 residues. The CDR3 sequence: CASTSSVVGGKYEQYF. CDR3 bases: TGTGCCAGCACCTCCAGTGTCGTTGGGGGCAAATACGAGCAGTACTTC.

This clonotype was seen ten or more times. The chain couples TRBV20-1 to TRBJ2-3; 11 bases fit TRBD1. Germline V gene data show CDR1 as DFQATT and CDR2 as SNEGSKA (reference sequence). This CDR3 comprises 16 residues. V lost 0 bases, J lost 5 bases, and 7 bases stayed unmatched. The CDR3 is CSARDSDRGLRDTQYF. The CDR3 coding sequence is TGCAGTGCTAGAGATTCGGACAGGGGGCTAAGAGATACGCAGTATTTT.

This clonotype was seen only a few times. The chain recombines TRBV6-5 with TRBJ1-2, with D uncertain. Trimming shortened V by 0 bases and J by 4 bases, and 15 bases separated the two germline ends. CDR3 length: 16 residues. CDR1 is MNHEY and CDR2 is SVGAGI in the germline V gene. Here the CDR3 reads CASSYSKGVGGYGYTF. The CDR3 bases are TGTGCCAGCAGTTACTCGAAGGGTGTAGGAGGCTATGGCTACACCTTC.

This clonotype was detected ten times or more. This chain connects TRBV29-1 to TRBJ1-2, with a tentative D call TRBD1 (5 bases). The germline V gene encodes CDR1 SQVTM and CDR2 ANQGSEA. V lost 5 bases and J 7 bases, leaving 11 bases between the germline ends. CDR3 length: 11 amino acids. This chain's CDR3 is CSVWGESGYTF. The CDR3, as DNA: TGCAGCGTTTGGGGGGAAAGTGGCTACACCTTC.

This clonotype was recorded at least ten times. This chain's CDR3 is CASSLSEGRGAAYNEQFF. For the CDR3, the DNA is TGTGCCAGCAGTTTATCGGAAGGGCGGGGGGCCGCCTACAATGAGCAGTTCTTC. The chain couples TRBV27 to TRBJ2-1; 8 positions agree with TRBD2. Unmatched junction bases numbered 9, after V lost 0 bases and J lost 2 bases. The CDR3 contains 18 residues. From germline, CDR1 is MNHEY and CDR2 SMNVEV (reference sequence).

V gene TRBV12-3 or TRBV12-4 combines with J gene TRBJ2-3; a possible D gene is TRBD2 (5 bases). The CDR3 runs to 13 residues. V was shortened by 3 bases and J by 5 bases, with 9 bases between the two germline ends. In DNA, the CDR3 is TGTGCCAGCAGTTTCGGGGTTGTAGATACGCAGTATTTT. Protein product: CASSFGVVDTQYF.